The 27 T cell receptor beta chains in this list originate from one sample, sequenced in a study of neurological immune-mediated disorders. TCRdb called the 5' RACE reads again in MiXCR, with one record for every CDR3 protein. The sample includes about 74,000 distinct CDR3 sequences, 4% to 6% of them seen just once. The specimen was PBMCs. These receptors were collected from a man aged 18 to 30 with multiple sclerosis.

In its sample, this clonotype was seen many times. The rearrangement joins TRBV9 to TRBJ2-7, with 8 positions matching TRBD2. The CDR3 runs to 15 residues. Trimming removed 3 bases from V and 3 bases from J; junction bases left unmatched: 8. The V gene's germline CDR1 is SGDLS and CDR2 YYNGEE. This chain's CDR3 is CASSATAGDFYEQYF. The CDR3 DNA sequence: TGTGCCAGCAGCGCCACAGCGGGGGATTTCTACGAGCAGTACTTC.

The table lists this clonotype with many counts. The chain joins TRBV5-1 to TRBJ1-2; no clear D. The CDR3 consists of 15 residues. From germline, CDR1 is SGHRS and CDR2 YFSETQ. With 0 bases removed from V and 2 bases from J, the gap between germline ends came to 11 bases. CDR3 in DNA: TGCGCCAGCAGCTTGGCTTCAGGATCCAACTATGGCTACACCTTC. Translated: CASSLASGSNYGYTF.

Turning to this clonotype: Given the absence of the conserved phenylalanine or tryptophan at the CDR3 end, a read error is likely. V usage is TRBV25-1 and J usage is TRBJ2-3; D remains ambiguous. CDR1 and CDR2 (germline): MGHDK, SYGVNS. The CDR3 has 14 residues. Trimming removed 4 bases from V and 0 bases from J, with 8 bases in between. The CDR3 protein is CASSVGLSTDTQYN. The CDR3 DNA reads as TGTGCCAGCAGTGTAGGGCTGAGCACAGATACGCAGTATAAT.

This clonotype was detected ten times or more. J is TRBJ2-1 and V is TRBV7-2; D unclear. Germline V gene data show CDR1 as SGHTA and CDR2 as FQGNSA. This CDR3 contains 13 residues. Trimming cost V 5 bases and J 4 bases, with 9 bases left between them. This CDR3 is CASSNHEYNEQFF. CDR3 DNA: TGTGCCAGCAGCAATCATGAGTACAATGAGCAGTTCTTC.

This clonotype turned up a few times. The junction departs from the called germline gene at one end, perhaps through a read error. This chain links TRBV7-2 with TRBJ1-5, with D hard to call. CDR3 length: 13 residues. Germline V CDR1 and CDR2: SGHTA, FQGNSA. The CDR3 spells CASSFSSNQPQNF. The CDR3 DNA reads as TGTGCCAGCAGCTTCAGTAGCAATCAGCCCCAGAATTTT.

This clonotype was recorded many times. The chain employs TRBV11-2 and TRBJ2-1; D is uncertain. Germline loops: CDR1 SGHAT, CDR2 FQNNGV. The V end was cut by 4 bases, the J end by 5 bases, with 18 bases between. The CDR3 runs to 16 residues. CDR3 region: CASSSLRTYPDNEQFF. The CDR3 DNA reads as TGTGCCAGCAGCTCCCTCAGAACCTATCCCGACAATGAGCAGTTCTTC. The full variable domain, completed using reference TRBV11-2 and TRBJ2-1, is EAGVAQSPRYKIIEKRQSVAFWCNPISGHATLYWYQQILGQGPKLLIQFQNNGVVDDSQLPKDRFSAERLKGVDSTLKIQPAKLEDSAVYLCASSSLRTYPDNEQFFGPGTRLTVL.

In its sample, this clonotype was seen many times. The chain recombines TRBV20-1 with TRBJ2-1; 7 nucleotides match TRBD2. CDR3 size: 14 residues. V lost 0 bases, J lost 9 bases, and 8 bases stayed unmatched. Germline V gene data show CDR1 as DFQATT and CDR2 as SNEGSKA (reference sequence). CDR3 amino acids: CSARDIQRGGEQFF. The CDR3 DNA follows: TGCAGTGCTAGAGATATTCAGCGGGGAGGTGAGCAGTTCTTC.

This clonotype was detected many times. CDR3 protein: CARPRGGSYEQYF. In DNA, the CDR3 is TGTGCCAGGCCCCGGGGCGGGAGCTACGAGCAGTACTTC. The rearrangement uses TRBV7-2 and TRBJ2-7, with 7 bases matching TRBD2. Germline-derived CDR1 and CDR2 are SGHTA and FQGNSA. J lost 3 bases, V lost 9 bases, and 8 bases had no gene match. The CDR3 is made up of 13 amino acids.

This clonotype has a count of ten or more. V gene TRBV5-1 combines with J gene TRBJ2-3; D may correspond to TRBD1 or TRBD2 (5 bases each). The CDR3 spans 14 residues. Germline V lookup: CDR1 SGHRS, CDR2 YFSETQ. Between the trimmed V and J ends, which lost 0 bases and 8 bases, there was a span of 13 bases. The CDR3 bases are TGCGCCAGCAGCTTGGACGCGGGTGGGGGTACGCAGTATTTT. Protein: CASSLDAGGGTQYF. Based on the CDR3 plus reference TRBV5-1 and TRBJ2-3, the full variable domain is KAGVTQTPRYLIKTRGQQVTLSCSPISGHRSVSWYQQTPGQGLQFLFEYFSETQRNKGNFPGRFSGRQFSNSRSEMNVSTLELGDSALYLCASSLDAGGGTQYFGPGTRLTVL.

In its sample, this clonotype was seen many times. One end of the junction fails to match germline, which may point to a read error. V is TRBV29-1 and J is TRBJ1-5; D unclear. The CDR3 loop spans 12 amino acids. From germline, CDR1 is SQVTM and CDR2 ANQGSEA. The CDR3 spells CSVPHSNQPQNF. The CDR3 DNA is TGCAGCGTTCCTCATAGCAATCAGCCCCAGAATTTT.

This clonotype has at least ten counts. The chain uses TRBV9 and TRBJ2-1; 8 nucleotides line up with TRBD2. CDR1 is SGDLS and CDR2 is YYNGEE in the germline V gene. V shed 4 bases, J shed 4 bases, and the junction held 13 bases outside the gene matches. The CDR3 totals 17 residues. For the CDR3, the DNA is TGTGCCAGCAGCCCGGCGGGTGGGCGGGGGGAATACAATGAGCAGTTCTTC. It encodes CASSPAGGRGEYNEQFF.

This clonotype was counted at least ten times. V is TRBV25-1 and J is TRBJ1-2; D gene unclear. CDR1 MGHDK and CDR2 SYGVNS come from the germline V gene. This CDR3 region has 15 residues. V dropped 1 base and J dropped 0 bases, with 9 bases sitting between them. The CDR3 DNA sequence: TGTGCCAGCAGTGAATCCCCGGTTTCTAACTATGGCTACACCTTC. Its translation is CASSESPVSNYGYTF.

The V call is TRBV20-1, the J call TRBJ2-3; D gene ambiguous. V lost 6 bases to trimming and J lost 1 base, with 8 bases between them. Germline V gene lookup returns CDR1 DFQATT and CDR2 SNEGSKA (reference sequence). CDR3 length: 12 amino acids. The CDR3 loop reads CSAHAGTDTQYF. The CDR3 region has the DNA TGCAGTGCCCACGCGGGCACAGATACGCAGTATTTT.

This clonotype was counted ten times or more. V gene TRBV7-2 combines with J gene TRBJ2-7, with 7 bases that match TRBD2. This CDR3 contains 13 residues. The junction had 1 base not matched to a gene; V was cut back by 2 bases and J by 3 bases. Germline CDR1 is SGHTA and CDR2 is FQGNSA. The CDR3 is CASSLSGVYEQYF. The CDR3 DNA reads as TGTGCCAGCAGCTTAAGCGGGGTCTACGAGCAGTACTTC.

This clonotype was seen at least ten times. The CDR3 DNA sequence: TGTGCCAGCAGACGCGAGGGGCGCGGGCAGCCCCAGCATTTT. Translation gives CASRREGRGQPQHF. J is TRBJ1-5 and V is TRBV12-3 or TRBV12-4; D may be TRBD1 (5 bases). V lost 6 bases and J lost 7, with 16 bases in between. This CDR3 spans 14 amino acids.

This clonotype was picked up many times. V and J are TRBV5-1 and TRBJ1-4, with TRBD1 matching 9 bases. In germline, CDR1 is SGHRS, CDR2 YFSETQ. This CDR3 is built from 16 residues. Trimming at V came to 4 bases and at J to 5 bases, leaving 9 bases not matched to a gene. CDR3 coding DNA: TGCGCCAGCAGCCCGGGACAGGGAGAACGGAATGAAAAACTGTTTTTT. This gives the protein CASSPGQGERNEKLFF. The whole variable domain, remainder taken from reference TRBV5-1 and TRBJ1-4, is KAGVTQTPRYLIKTRGQQVTLSCSPISGHRSVSWYQQTPGQGLQFLFEYFSETQRNKGNFPGRFSGRQFSNSRSEMNVSTLELGDSALYLCASSPGQGERNEKLFFGSGTQLSVL.

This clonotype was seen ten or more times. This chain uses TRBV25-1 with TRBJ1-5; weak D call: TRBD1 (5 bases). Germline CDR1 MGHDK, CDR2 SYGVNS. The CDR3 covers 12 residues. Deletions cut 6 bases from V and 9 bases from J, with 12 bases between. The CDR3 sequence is CASRAGKWPQHF. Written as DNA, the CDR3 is TGTGCCAGCAGGGCAGGGAAATGGCCCCAGCATTTT.

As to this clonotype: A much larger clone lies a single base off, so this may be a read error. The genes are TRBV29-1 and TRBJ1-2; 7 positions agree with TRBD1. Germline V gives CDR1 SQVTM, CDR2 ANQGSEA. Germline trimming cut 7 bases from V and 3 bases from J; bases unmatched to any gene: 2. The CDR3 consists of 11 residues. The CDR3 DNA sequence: TGCAGCGCGACAGGGTACTATGGCTACACCTTC. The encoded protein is CSATGYYGYTF.

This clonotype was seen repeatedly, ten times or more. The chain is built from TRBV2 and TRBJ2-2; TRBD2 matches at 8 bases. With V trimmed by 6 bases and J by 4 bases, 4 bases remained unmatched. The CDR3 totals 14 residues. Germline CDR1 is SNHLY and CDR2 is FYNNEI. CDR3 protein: CASSREGGTGELFF. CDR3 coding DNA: TGTGCCAGCAGCCGGGAGGGGGGCACCGGGGAGCTGTTTTTT.

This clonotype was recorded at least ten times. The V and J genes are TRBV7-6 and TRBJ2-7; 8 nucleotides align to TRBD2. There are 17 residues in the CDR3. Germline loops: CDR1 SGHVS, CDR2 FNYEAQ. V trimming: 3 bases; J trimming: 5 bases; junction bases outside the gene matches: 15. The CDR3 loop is CASSLVIAGSAYDEQYF. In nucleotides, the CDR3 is TGTGCCAGCAGCTTGGTAATAGCGGGATCTGCTTATGACGAGCAGTACTTC.

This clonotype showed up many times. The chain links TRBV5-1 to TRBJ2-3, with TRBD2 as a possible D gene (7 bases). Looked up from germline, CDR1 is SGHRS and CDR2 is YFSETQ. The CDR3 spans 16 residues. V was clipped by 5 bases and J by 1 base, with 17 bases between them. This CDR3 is CASSRGALGGTDTQYF. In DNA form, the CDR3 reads TGCGCCAGCAGTCGGGGGGCCCTCGGTGGCACAGATACGCAGTATTTT.

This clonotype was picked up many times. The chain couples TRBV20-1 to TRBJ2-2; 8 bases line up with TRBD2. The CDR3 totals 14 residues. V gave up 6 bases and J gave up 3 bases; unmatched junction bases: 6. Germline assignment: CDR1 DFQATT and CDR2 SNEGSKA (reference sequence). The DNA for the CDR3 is TGCAGTGCCAAGAAGCGGGAGTACACCGGGGAGCTGTTTTTT. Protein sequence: CSAKKREYTGELFF.

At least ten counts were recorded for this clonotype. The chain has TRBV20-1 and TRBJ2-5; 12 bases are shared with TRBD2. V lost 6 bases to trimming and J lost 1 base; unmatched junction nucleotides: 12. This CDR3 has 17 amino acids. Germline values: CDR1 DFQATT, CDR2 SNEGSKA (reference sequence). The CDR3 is CSAEGASGRGPQETQYF. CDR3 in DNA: TGCAGTGCCGAGGGGGCTAGCGGGAGGGGGCCCCAAGAGACCCAGTACTTC.

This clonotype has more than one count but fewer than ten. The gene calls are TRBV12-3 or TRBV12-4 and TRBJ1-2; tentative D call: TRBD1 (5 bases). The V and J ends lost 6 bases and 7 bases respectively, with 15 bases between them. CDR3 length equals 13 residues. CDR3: CASSSGGMGGYTF. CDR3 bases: TGTGCCAGCAGCTCGGGGGGGATGGGTGGCTACACCTTC.

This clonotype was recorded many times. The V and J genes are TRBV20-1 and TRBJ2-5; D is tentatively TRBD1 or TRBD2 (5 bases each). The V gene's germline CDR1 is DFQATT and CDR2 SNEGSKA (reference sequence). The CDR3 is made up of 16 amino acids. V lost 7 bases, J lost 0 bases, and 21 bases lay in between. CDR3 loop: CSVRGSGGPYQETQYF. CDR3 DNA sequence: TGCAGTGTTAGGGGTTCGGGCGGGCCTTACCAAGAGACCCAGTACTTC.

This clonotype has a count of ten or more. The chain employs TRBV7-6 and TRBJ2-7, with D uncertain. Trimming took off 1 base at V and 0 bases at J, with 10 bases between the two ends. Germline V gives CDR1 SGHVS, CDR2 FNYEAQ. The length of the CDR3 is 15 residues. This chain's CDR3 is CASSLGGWDSYEQYF. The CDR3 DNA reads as TGTGCCAGCAGCTTAGGGGGATGGGACTCCTACGAGCAGTACTTC.

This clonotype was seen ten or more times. The CDR3 protein is CASSLVGRQVQIGYTF. CDR3 nucleotides: TGTGCCAGCAGCTTAGTTGGTCGACAGGTCCAAATTGGCTACACCTTC. The J gene is TRBJ1-2, the V gene TRBV7-9; possibly TRBD1 for D (6 bases). The germline V gene encodes CDR1 SEHNR and CDR2 FQNEAQ (reference sequence). CDR3 length equals 16 residues. The V gene lost 1 base and the J gene lost 7 bases, with 19 bases spanning the gap.